Sequencing of this TCR beta chain was carried out in a study of blood T cell repertoires in COVID-19. The data were produced by immunoSEQ multiplex PCR, yet TCRdb's version contains in-frame clones alone and is incomplete. Of roughly 200,000 clones in the sample, roughly 76% are singletons; the top ten hold 8.6%. V gave up 0 bases and J gave up 0 bases, with 9 bases separating them. There are 15 residues in the CDR3. Per germline, CDR1 GTSNPN and CDR2 SVGIG (reference sequence). The chain is built from TRBV30 and TRBJ1-5; TRBD1 is a possible D gene (5 bases). The sample consisted of peripheral blood. This TCR was sampled from a woman aged 45 to 65 with active or convalescent COVID-19. The CDR3 DNA is TGTGCCTGGAGTGTTGGGGCATCTAGCAATCAGCCCCAGCATTTT. Translating gives CAWSVGASSNQPQHF.